One T cell receptor beta chain is described in this entry. The antigen remains unidentified. The source of the sample is a study of cytomegalovirus exposure and HLA in healthy donors. Notes on the study in general: Listed as cytomegalovirus-associated were 150 or so TCR beta chains. The classifier reportedly diagnosed cytomegalovirus status with high sensitivity and specificity. Using a false discovery rate of 0.05, a later analysis showed that fewer than 20,000 TCR beta sequences were associated with HLA alleles. CMV serostatus alone was available as immune exposure information.

With 60 Vbeta and 13 Jbeta primers, the PCR was carried out. Assay used: immunoSEQ multiplex PCR; TCRdb lists only in-frame clones, some missing. Among 150,000 to 200,000 clones listed, approximately 85% were seen once. This TCR was sampled from a woman aged 50 to 60 in good health and CMV-seronegative. Sequences were obtained from PBMCs.

The CDR3 spells CASKERTGPSYEQYF. CDR3 DNA sequence: TGTGCCAGCAAAGAAAGGACTGGGCCTTCCTACGAGCAGTACTTC. The V and J genes are TRBV27 and TRBJ2-7; perhaps TRBD2 as D (5 bases). The CDR3 extends over 15 amino acids. Trimming left V 7 bases short and J 1 base short, with 17 bases between. CDR1 is MNHEY, CDR2 SMNVEV, per germline (reference sequence).